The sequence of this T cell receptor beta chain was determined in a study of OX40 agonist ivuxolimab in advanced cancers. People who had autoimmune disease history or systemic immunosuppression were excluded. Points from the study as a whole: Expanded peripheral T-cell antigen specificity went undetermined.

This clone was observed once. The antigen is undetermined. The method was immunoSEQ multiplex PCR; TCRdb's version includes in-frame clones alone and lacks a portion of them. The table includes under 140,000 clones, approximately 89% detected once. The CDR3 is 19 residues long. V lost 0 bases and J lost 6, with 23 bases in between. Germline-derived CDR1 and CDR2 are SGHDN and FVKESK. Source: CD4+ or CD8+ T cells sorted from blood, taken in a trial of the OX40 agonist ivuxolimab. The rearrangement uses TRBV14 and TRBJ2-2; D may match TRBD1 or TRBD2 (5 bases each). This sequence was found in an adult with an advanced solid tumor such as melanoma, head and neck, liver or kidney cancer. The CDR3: CASSQDTGWNRDGPGELFF. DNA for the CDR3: TGTGCCAGCAGCCAAGATACCGGCTGGAATAGGGACGGTCCCGGGGAGCTGTTTTTT.